A selection of T cell receptor beta chains follows, all from one sample in a study of shared clonotypes between healthy human individuals. Sequencing used immunoSEQ multiplex PCR; TCRdb keeps in-frame clones, though not all of them. This repertoire shows over 850,000 clones, approximately 78% found once; its top ten account for around 0.47%. The sample was memory CD4+ T cells from PBMCs. All receptors come from a man aged 18 to 29 in good health. Some clones in this sample may be carry-over from other donors' samples. CDR3s include the opening cysteine and the closing phenylalanine or tryptophan. The order of the fields is D gene, CDR3 length, V gene, J gene, CDR3 protein, CDR3 DNA. D genes are given only for firm matches.

>NA|14|TRBV18|TRBJ1-6
CASSPGGRETPLHF
TGTGCCAGCTCACCAGGGGGACGAGAGACACCCCTCCACTTT
>NA|18|TRBV7-3|TRBJ2-2
CASSPLGSGTSSTGELFF
TGTGCCAGCAGCCCTCTGGGGTCCGGGACTTCTTCGACCGGGGAGCTGTTTTTT
>NA|14|TRBV5-1|TRBJ2-7
CASSLEGRSYEQYF
TGCGCCAGCAGCTTGGAGGGGCGATCCTACGAGCAGTACTTC
>TRBD1|16|TRBV2|TRBJ2-2
CASHGTGVGLTGELFF
TGTGCCAGTCACGGGACAGGGGTCGGTCTCACCGGGGAGCTGTTTTTT
>TRBD2|15|TRBV30|TRBJ2-2
CAWSVLAGDTGELFF
TGTGCCTGGAGTGTACTAGCGGGAGATACCGGGGAGCTGTTTTTT
>NA|16|TRBV5-1|TRBJ2-2
CASSLASSSYTGELFF
TGCGCCAGCAGCTTGGCTAGCTCATCCTACACCGGGGAGCTGTTTTTT
>TRBD1|16|TRBV5-1|TRBJ1-2
CASSLAGQGAIYGYTF
TGCGCCAGCAGCTTGGCGGGACAGGGGGCGATCTATGGCTACACCTTC
>TRBD1|19|TRBV5-1|TRBJ2-1
CASSSWGPGQGSSYNEQFF
TGCGCCAGCAGCTCTTGGGGGCCGGGACAGGGGAGCTCCTACAATGAGCAGTTCTTC
>NA|12|TRBV6-1|TRBJ2-2
CASSEHLYDLFF
TGTGCCAGCAGTGAACACCTTTATGATCTGTTTTTT
>TRBD2|15|TRBV5-1|TRBJ2-1
CASSLAGREGYEQFF
TGCGCCAGCAGCTTGGCTGGGCGGGAGGGCTATGAGCAGTTCTTC